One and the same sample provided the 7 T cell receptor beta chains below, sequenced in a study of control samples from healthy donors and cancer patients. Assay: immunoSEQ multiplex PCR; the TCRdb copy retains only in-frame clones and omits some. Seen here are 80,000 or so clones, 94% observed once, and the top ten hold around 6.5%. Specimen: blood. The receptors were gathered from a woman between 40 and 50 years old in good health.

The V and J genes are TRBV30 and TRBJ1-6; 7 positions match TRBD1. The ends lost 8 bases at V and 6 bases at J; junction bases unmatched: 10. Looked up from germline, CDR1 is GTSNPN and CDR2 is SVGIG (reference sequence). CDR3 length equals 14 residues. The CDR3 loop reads CAQRNWDSNSPLHF. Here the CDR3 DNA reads TGTGCCCAAAGAAACTGGGACAGTAATTCACCCCTCCACTTT.

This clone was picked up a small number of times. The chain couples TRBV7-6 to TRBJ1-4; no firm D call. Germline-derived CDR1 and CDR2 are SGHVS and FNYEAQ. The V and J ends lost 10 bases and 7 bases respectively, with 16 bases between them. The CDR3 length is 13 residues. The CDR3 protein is CATSGLVGEKLFF. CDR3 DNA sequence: TGTGCCACGAGCGGGCTTGTTGGTGAAAAACTGTTTTTT.

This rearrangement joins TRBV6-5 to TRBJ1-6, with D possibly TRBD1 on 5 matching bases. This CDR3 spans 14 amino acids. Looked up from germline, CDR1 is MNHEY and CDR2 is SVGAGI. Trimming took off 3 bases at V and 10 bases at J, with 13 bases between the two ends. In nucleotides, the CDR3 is TGTGCCAGCAGTTATGGGACCGTCGGGTCACCCCTCCACTTT. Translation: CASSYGTVGSPLHF.

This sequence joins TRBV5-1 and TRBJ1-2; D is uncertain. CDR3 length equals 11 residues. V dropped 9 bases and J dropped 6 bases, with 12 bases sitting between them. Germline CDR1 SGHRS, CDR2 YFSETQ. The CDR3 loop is CATMGNHGYTF. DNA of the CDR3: TGCGCCACCATGGGGAATCATGGCTACACCTTC.

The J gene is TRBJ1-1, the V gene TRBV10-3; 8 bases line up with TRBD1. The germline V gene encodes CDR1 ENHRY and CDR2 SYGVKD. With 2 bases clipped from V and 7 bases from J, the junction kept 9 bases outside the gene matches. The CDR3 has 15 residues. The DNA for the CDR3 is TGTGCCATCAGTGAGGGGGACAGGCGGGGTAATGAAGCTTTCTTT. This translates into CAISEGDRRGNEAFF.

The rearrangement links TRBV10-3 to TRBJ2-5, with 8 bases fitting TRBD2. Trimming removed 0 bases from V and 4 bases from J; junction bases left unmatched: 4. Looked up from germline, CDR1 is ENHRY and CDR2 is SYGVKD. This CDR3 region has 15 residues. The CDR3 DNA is TGTGCCATCAGTGAGTCGGTAGCGGGACCAGAGACCCAGTACTTC. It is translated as CAISESVAGPETQYF.

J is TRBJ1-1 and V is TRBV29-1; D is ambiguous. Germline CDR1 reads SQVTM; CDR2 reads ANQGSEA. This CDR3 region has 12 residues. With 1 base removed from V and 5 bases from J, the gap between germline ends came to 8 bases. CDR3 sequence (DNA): TGCAGCGTTGAAGGGTGGGAGACTGAAGCTTTCTTT. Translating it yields CSVEGWETEAFF.